This TCR beta chain was sequenced for a study of T cell responses to AZD1222 COVID-19 vaccine. Overall study results and limits: The span of vaccine-associated CD4 TCRs extended across spike, with dominance at 160-218 and 743-854. In a largely white British group with more females than males, clonal diversity was possibly underestimated. No repertoire was sampled before or during the peak T cell response, only after it.

The CDR3 consists of 17 residues. Trimming cost V 4 bases and J 4 bases; bases outside gene matches: 10. Germline CDR1 and CDR2: SGHDT and YYEEEE. TCRdb keeps only in-frame clones here, not all; method: immunoSEQ multiplex PCR. The data hold about 92,000 clones, with approximately 88% observed a single time. Of note for this clone: The antigen is not known.

The gene calls are TRBV5-6 and TRBJ2-1; 11 bases line up with TRBD1. The material sequenced was peripheral blood, taken on day 0 of AZD1222 vaccination. This receptor was taken from an adult in good health. The CDR3: CASSQRTGGGDYNEQFF. The CDR3 bases are TGTGCCAGCAGCCAAAGGACAGGGGGCGGGGATTACAATGAGCAGTTCTTC.